The 22 T cell receptor beta chains below all came from one sample that was sequenced in a study of identical twins (TCRdb year 2016). The library was produced with 5' RACE. TCRdb lists the instrument as Illumina HiSeq 2000. TCRdb applied fastp at Q25 and MiXCR to the public reads, then kept only in-frame beta chains. Each CDR3 protein appears once, grouped with its most common genes and DNA. In this sample the table shows some 1,700,000 distinct CDR3 sequences, around 33% of which occur a single time. Over 0.25% of the sample belongs to the ten largest clones. Sequencing was done on a sample of cord blood. These receptors were obtained from a newborn girl in good health.

The J gene is TRBJ2-5, the V gene TRBV30, with 11 bases fitting TRBD2. There are 16 residues in the CDR3. Germline trimming cut 3 bases from V and 5 bases from J; bases unmatched to any gene: 11. The germline gives CDR1 GTSNPN, CDR2 SVGIG (reference sequence). CDR3 sequence (DNA): TGTGCCTGGAGCCAATCCGGGACTAGCGGCCACGAGACCCAGTACTTC. It encodes CAWSQSGTSGHETQYF.

The chain combines TRBV11-2 with TRBJ2-2; the D is unclear. CDR1 and CDR2 (germline): SGHAT, FQNNGV. Trimming took 2 bases from V and 4 from J, leaving 8 bases between them. CDR3 length: 14 residues. CDR3: CASSLRRPTGELFF. The CDR3 DNA reads as TGTGCCAGCAGCTTAAGGCGGCCCACCGGGGAGCTGTTTTTT.

This clonotype has only a few counts. This chain links TRBV25-1 with TRBJ1-5; D call uncertain. Trimming left V 4 bases short and J 9 bases short, with 16 bases between. The germline CDR1 and CDR2 sequences are MGHDK and SYGVNS. The CDR3 covers 14 residues. The CDR3 coding sequence is TGTGCCAGCAGTGTACTATCTGGCTTGGGGCCCCAGCATTTT. The encoded protein is CASSVLSGLGPQHF.

This clonotype was found many times. One end of the junction varies from germline; a read error may be responsible. The gene calls are TRBV5-1 and TRBJ2-7, with D possibly TRBD1 on 5 matching bases. The germline CDR1 and CDR2 sequences are SGHRS and YFSETQ. The CDR3 length is 14 residues. This CDR3 reads CASSLSGPPYEQYF. The CDR3 nucleotides read TGTGCCAGCAGTTTATCAGGGCCTCCCTACGAGCAGTACTTC.

The chain is built from TRBV12-3 or TRBV12-4 and TRBJ2-3; TRBD2 matches 7 bases. The CDR3 contains 17 residues. V was clipped by 5 bases and J by 6 bases; unmatched bases: 17. This CDR3 reads CASSGGLAVAPTDTQYF. CDR3 nucleotides: TGTGCCAGCAGTGGAGGGCTAGCGGTCGCCCCCACGGATACGCAGTATTTT.

Regarding this clonotype: A much larger clone is a single base away; this may be a read error. This chain joins TRBV2 and TRBJ2-5; 12 bases are a match to TRBD2. The CDR3 loop spans 14 amino acids. Germline CDR1 is SNHLY and CDR2 is FYNNEI. Germline trimming cut 5 bases from V and 11 bases from J; bases unmatched to any gene: 9. In DNA form, the CDR3 reads TGTGCCAGCAGTTCTAGCGGGGGGGCAAGTGAGCAGTACTTC. Amino acid sequence: CASSSSGGASEQYF.

In its sample, this clonotype was seen many times. This chain connects TRBV27 to TRBJ2-1; D uncertain. CDR3 length equals 14 residues. Germline V gene sequence: CDR1 MNHEY, CDR2 SMNVEV (reference sequence). Trimming took off 7 bases at V and 2 bases at J, with 12 bases between the two ends. The DNA of the CDR3 is TGTGCCAGCAATTGGGGTGGGCCCTACAATGAGCAGTTCTTC. Translating it yields CASNWGGPYNEQFF.

This clonotype showed up just a few times. The V gene is TRBV24-1, the J gene TRBJ2-3, with a weak D call TRBD2 (6 bases). Germline loops: CDR1 KGHDR, CDR2 SFDVKD. The V end lost 3 bases, the J end lost 2 bases, and 8 bases lay between the germline ends. This CDR3 contains 14 residues. The CDR3: CATSDAGITDTQYF. The DNA of the CDR3 is TGTGCCACCAGTGATGCGGGGATCACAGATACGCAGTATTTT.

This clonotype was observed many times. This chain links TRBV27 with TRBJ1-2, with 7 bases aligning to TRBD1. This CDR3 is built from 12 residues. CDR1 is MNHEY and CDR2 is SMNVEV in the germline V gene (reference sequence). V lost 6 bases, J lost 8 bases, and 6 bases stayed unmatched. The DNA of the CDR3 is TGTGCCAGCAGCCTACAGGGGAGCGGCTACACCTTC. Translating it yields CASSLQGSGYTF.

The CDR3: CASSPVLGGSYGYTF. In DNA, the CDR3 is TGTGCCAGCAGCCCGGTACTAGGGGGCAGCTATGGCTACACCTTC. The chain combines TRBV7-9 with TRBJ1-2; 7 bases line up with TRBD1. The junction had 10 bases not matched to a gene; V was cut back by 5 bases and J by 4 bases. Germline assignment: CDR1 SEHNR and CDR2 FQNEAQ (reference sequence). The CDR3 extends over 15 amino acids.

The chain couples TRBV4-1 to TRBJ1-2; a weak D match, TRBD1 (5 bases). Trimming took 5 bases from V and 0 from J, leaving 13 bases between them. This CDR3 is 15 amino acids long. Germline V CDR1 and CDR2: MGHRA, YSYEKL. DNA of the CDR3: TGCGCCAGCAGCTCCCAGAGGGGAGCTAACTATGGCTACACCTTC. Amino acids: CASSSQRGANYGYTF.

This sequence joins TRBV29-1 and TRBJ1-5, with a tentative D call TRBD1 (5 bases). V dropped 4 bases and J dropped 7 bases, with 14 bases sitting between them. From germline, CDR1 is SQVTM and CDR2 ANQGSEA. This CDR3 contains 13 residues. This CDR3 reads CSVARDWNQPQHF. The DNA of the CDR3 is TGCAGCGTTGCCAGGGATTGGAACCAGCCCCAGCATTTT.

CDR3 sequence reads: CATSDPTTGGSETQYF. As DNA, the CDR3 is TGTGCCACCAGTGATCCGACGACAGGGGGCTCAGAGACCCAGTACTTC. V gene TRBV24-1 combines with J gene TRBJ2-5, with TRBD1 matching over 10 bases. Germline-derived CDR1 and CDR2 are KGHDR and SFDVKD. This CDR3 is 16 amino acids long. Germline trimming cut 3 bases from V and 4 bases from J; bases unmatched to any gene: 7.

The chain is built from TRBV20-1 and TRBJ1-2, with D unresolved. V lost 7 bases and J 7 bases, leaving 19 bases between the germline ends. The CDR3 contains 13 residues. CDR1 and CDR2 (germline): DFQATT, SNEGSKA (reference sequence). The CDR3 spells CSGQTVIELGYTF. The CDR3 nucleotides read TGCAGTGGGCAAACAGTTATCGAACTTGGCTACACCTTC.

The chain links TRBV7-2 to TRBJ2-4, with 8 nucleotides matching TRBD1. J was trimmed by 13 bases and V by 6 bases; bases with no gene match: 14. Per the germline V gene, CDR1 is SGHTA and CDR2 is FQGNSA. CDR3 length: 14 amino acids. CDR3 protein: CASRRTGRSPWQYF. The CDR3 region has the DNA TGTGCCAGCAGGAGGACAGGGAGGTCGCCTTGGCAGTACTTC.

The CDR3 loop reads CASSIGRDPYNEQFF. Here the CDR3 DNA reads TGTGCCAGTAGTATAGGCAGGGACCCCTACAATGAGCAGTTCTTC. This chain joins TRBV19 and TRBJ2-1, with D perhaps matching TRBD1 or TRBD2 (5 bases each). The V end lost 1 base, the J end lost 2 bases, and 9 bases lay between the germline ends. The CDR3 is made up of 15 amino acids. Germline CDR1 is LNHDA and CDR2 is SQIVND (reference sequence).

The table lists this clonotype with a few counts. The rearrangement links TRBV5-1 to TRBJ1-4; 11 bases agree with TRBD1. CDR1 and CDR2 (germline): SGHRS, YFSETQ. J lost 4 bases, V lost 3 bases, and 2 bases had no gene match. CDR3 length: 15 amino acids. The CDR3 loop is CASSWTGGINEKLFF. The CDR3 region has the DNA TGCGCCAGCAGCTGGACAGGGGGCATTAATGAAAAACTGTTTTTT.

This clonotype showed up many times. The genes are TRBV2 and TRBJ2-5, with D unresolved. The CDR3 runs 13 residues. Germline V gene data show CDR1 as SNHLY and CDR2 as FYNNEI. Deletions cut 7 bases from V and 0 bases from J, with 9 bases between. Here the CDR3 DNA reads TGTGCCAGCAAGATCGGAGACCAAGAGACCCAGTACTTC. It encodes CASKIGDQETQYF. Full variable domain (outside the CDR3, taken from reference TRBV2 and TRBJ2-5): EPEVTQTPSHQVTQMGQEVILRCVPISNHLYFYWYRQILGQKVEFLVSFYNNEISEKSEIFDDQFSVERPDGSNFTLKIRSTKLEDSAMYFCASKIGDQETQYFGPGTRLLVL.

The sample holds one count of this clonotype. The CDR3 bases are TGTGCCAGCAGCCAAGGGACTAGCGGGAGTTGGCGAGAGACCCAGTACTTC. Translating it yields CASSQGTSGSWRETQYF. This chain uses TRBV5-6 with TRBJ2-5; TRBD2 matches 14 bases. The CDR3 length is 17 residues. V gave up 4 bases and J gave up 4 bases; unmatched junction bases: 9. Germline CDR1 reads SGHDT; CDR2 reads YYEEEE.

As to this clonotype: At one end, the junction sequence differs from germline, possibly due to a read error. The chain recombines TRBV4-2 with TRBJ1-1; no definite D call. From germline, CDR1 is LGHNA and CDR2 YNFKEQ. CDR3 size: 13 residues. The CDR3 here is CASNQDAGSEAFF. CDR3 bases: TGTGCCAGCAACCAAGATGCGGGCTCTGAAGCTTTCTTT.

This sequence joins TRBV20-1 and TRBJ2-3, with D uncertain. The V gene lost 0 bases and the J gene lost 0 bases, with 4 bases spanning the gap. In germline, CDR1 is DFQATT, CDR2 SNEGSKA (reference sequence). The CDR3 extends over 13 amino acids. In DNA, the CDR3 is TGCAGTGCTAGAGAGCTAAGCACAGATACGCAGTATTTT. This translates into CSARELSTDTQYF.

The chain has TRBV6-2 or TRBV6-3 and TRBJ2-5; possibly TRBD1 or TRBD2 for D (6 bases each). Germline-derived CDR1 and CDR2 are MNHEY and SVGEGT. V dropped 2 bases and J dropped 5 bases, with 12 bases sitting between them. The CDR3 runs 14 residues. The CDR3 spells CASSYATGGETQYF. The CDR3, as DNA: TGTGCCAGCAGTTACGCGACAGGAGGGGAGACCCAGTACTTC.